This T cell receptor beta chain was identified in a study of blood T cell repertoires in COVID-19. Looking at the study overall: Sites across the United States, Italy and Spain contributed samples from acute and convalescent COVID-19.

With V trimmed by 6 bases and J by 3 bases, 4 bases remained unmatched. CDR3 length: 14 amino acids. Germline V gene lookup returns CDR1 SGHAT and CDR2 FQNNGV. Seattle's enrolled individuals joined amid active infection and were then monitored longitudinally. Profiled with immunoSEQ multiplex PCR; TCRdb holds only in-frame clones, not every one. The sample has about 370,000 clones, around 87% seen once. The sample was peripheral blood. The origin of this receptor is a woman aged 25-40 years with COVID-19, enrolled during active disease. The rearrangement links TRBV11-2 to TRBJ2-5, with TRBD2 matching over 10 bases. The CDR3 coding sequence is TGTGCCAGCAGTTTTAGCGGGAGGAAAGAGACCCAGTACTTC. Translating it yields CASSFSGRKETQYF.